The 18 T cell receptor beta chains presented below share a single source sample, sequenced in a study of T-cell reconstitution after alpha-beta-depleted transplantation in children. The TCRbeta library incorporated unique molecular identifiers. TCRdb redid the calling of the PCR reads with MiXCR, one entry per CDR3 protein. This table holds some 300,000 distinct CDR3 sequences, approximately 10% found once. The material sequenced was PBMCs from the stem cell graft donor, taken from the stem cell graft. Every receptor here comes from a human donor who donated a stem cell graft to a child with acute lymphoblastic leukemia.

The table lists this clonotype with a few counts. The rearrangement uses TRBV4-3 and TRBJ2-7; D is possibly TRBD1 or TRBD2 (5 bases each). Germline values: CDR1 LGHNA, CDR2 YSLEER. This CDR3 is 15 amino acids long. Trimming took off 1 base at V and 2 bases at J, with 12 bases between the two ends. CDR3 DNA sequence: TGCGCCAGCAGCCAAGGTGGGGACCGGACCTACGAGCAGTACTTC. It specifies CASSQGGDRTYEQYF.

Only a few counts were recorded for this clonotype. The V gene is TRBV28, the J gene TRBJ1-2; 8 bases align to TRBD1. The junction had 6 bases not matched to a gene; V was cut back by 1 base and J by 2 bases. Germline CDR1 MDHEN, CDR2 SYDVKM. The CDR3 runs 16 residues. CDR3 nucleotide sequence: TGTGCCAGCAGTTTATTGAGGACAGGGAGGAACTATGGCTACACCTTC. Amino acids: CASSLLRTGRNYGYTF.

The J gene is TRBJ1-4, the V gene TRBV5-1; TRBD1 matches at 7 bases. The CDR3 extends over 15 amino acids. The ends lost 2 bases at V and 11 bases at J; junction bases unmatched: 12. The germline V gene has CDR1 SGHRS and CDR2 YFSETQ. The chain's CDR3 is CASSLQGIDMKKLFF. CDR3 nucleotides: TGCGCCAGCAGCTTACAGGGGATCGACATGAAGAAACTGTTTTTT.

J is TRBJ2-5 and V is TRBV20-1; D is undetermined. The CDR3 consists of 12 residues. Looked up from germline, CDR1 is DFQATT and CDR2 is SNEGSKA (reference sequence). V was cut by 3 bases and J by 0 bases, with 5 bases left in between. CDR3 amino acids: CSASANQETQYF. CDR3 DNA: TGCAGTGCTAGCGCTAACCAAGAGACCCAGTACTTC.

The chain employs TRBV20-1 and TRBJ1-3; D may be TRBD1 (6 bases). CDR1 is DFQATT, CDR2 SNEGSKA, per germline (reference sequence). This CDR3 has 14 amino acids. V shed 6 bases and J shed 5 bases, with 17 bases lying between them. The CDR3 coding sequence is TGCAGTGCCGAGCTAAATGGACAGCGAAACACCATATATTTT. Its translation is CSAELNGQRNTIYF.

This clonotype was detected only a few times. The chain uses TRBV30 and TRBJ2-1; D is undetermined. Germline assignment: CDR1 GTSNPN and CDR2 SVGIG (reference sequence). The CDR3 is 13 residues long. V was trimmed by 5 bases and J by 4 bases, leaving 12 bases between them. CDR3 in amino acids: CAWGYSPYNEQFF. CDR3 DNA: TGTGCCTGGGGGTATTCCCCTTACAATGAGCAGTTCTTC.

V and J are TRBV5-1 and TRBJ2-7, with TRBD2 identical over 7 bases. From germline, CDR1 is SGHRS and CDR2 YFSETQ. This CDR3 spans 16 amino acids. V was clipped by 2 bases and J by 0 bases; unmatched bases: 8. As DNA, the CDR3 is TGCGCCAGCAGCTTTCCGCCGGGGAGGGGCTCCTACGAGCAGTACTTC. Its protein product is CASSFPPGRGSYEQYF.

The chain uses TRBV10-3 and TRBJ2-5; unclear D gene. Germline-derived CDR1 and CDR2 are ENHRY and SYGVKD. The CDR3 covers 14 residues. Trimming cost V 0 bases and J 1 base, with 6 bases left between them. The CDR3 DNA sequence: TGTGCCATCAGTGAGTCGTATGGCCAAGAGACCCAGTACTTC. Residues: CAISESYGQETQYF.

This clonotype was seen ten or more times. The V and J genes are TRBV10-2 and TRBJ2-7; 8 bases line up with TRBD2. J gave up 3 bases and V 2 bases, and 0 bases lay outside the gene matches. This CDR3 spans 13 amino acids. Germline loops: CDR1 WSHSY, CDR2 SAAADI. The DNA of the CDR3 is TGCGCCAGCAGTGAGACTAGCGGCTACGAGCAGTACTTC. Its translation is CASSETSGYEQYF.

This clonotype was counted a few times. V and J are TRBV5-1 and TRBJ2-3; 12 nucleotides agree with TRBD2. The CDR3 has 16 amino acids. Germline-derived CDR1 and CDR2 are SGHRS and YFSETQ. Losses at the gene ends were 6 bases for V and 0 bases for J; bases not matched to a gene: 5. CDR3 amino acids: CASTSSGRASTDTQYF. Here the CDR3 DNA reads TGCGCCAGCACGTCTAGCGGGAGGGCTAGCACAGATACGCAGTATTTT.

The CDR3 protein is CASSPKVGRGTDTQYF. The CDR3 DNA follows: TGTGCCAGCAGCCCCAAGGTCGGAAGGGGCACAGATACGCAGTATTTT. This sequence joins TRBV7-9 and TRBJ2-3, with D hard to call. This CDR3 comprises 16 residues. The germline V and J ends were trimmed by 5 bases and 1 base, with 16 bases remaining between them. Germline assignment: CDR1 SEHNR and CDR2 FQNEAQ (reference sequence). Supplemented by reference TRBV7-9 and TRBJ2-3, the full variable domain reads DTGVSQNPRHKITKRGQNVTFRCDPISEHNRLYWYRQTLGQGPEFLTYFQNEAQLEKSRLLSDRFSAERPKGSFSTLEIQRTEQGDSAMYLCASSPKVGRGTDTQYFGPGTRLTVL.

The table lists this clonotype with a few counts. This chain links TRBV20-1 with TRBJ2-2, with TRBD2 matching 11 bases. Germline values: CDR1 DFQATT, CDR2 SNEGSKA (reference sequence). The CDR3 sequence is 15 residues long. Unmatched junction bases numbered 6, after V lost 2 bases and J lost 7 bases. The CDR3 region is CSARQLAGAGGELFF. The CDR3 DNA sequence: TGCAGTGCTAGACAACTAGCGGGAGCCGGCGGGGAGCTGTTTTTT.

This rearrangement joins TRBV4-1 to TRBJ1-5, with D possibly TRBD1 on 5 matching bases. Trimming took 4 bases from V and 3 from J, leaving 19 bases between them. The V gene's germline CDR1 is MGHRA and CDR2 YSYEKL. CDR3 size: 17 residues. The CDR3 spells CASSLRPESGYNQPQHF. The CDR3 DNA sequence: TGCGCCAGCAGCCTGAGGCCGGAATCAGGGTACAATCAGCCCCAGCATTTT.

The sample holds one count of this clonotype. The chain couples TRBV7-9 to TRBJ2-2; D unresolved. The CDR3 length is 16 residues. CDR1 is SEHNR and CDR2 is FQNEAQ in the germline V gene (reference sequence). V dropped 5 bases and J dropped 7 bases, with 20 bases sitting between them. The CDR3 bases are TGTGCCAGCAGCCCTGCGTCCCACACGGTTGGCGGGGAGCTGTTTTTT. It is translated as CASSPASHTVGGELFF.

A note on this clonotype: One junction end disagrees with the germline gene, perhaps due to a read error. The CDR3 spells CASSHPGTYYAQYF. In DNA, the CDR3 is TGTGCCAGCAGCCATCCCGGGACTTACTACGCGCAGTACTTC. The chain links TRBV3-1 to TRBJ2-7; TRBD2 is a possible D gene (6 bases). This CDR3 comprises 14 residues. Looked up from germline, CDR1 is LGHDT and CDR2 is YNNKEL (reference sequence).

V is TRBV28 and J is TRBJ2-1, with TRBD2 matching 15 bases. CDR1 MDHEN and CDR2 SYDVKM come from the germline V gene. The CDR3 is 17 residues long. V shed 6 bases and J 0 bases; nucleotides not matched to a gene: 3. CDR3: CASRGTSGRYSYNEQFF. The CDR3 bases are TGTGCCAGCAGGGGGACTAGCGGGAGGTACTCCTACAATGAGCAGTTCTTC. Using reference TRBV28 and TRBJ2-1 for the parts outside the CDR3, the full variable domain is DVKVTQSSRYLVKRTGEKVFLECVQDMDHENMFWYRQDPGLGLRLIYFSYDVKMKEKGDIPEGYSVSREKKERFSLILESASTNQTSMYLCASRGTSGRYSYNEQFFGPGTRLTVL.

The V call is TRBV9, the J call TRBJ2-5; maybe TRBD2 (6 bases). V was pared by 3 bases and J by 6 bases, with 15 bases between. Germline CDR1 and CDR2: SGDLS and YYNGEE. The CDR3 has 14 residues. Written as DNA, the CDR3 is TGTGCCAGCAGCGATGGGGGACGGGGGAAGACCCAGTACTTC. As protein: CASSDGGRGKTQYF.

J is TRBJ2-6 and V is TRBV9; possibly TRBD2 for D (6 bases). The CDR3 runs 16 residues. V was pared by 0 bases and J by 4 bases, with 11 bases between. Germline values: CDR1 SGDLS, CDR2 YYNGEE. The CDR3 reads CASSVAGGTGANVLTF. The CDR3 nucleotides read TGTGCCAGCAGCGTAGCCGGGGGAACCGGGGCCAACGTCCTGACTTTC.